This TCR beta chain is from a study of a mutant IDH1 vaccine in newly diagnosed glioma. Across the whole study: Those enrolled had earlier been treated with radiotherapy, temozolomide, or both, mostly both. Visit V12 was scheduled at week 35 and visit V13 at week 47. Study conclusions and caveats: With respect to changes in top peripheral T cell clonotypes, pseudoprogression seemed unrelated.

Comments on this clone: Its target is not known.

The sample's time point: week 47, end of study. Mutant IDH1 20-mer peptide, at 300 ug, made up each vaccine dose, with topical imiquimod. This CDR3 is built from 16 residues. J was trimmed by 2 bases and V by 2 bases; bases with no gene match: 5. Looked up from germline, CDR1 is SGHNT and CDR2 is YYREEE (reference sequence). Profiling relied on immunoSEQ multiplex PCR, and the TCRdb table lists in-frame clones only, not all of them. This table has about 50,000 clones, roughly 83% appearing once. The V gene is TRBV5-4, the J gene TRBJ2-3; 10 bases are a match to TRBD2. The specimen was PBMCs, collected from a glioma patient whose treatment included an IDH1 peptide vaccine. The clonotype comes from a woman between 25 and 40 years old with glioma. Some clones in this sample may be carry-over from other donors' samples. The CDR3 DNA sequence: TGTGCCAGCAGCTTTAGGCTAGCGGGGGCCACAGATACGCAGTATTTT. Its protein product is CASSFRLAGATDTQYF.